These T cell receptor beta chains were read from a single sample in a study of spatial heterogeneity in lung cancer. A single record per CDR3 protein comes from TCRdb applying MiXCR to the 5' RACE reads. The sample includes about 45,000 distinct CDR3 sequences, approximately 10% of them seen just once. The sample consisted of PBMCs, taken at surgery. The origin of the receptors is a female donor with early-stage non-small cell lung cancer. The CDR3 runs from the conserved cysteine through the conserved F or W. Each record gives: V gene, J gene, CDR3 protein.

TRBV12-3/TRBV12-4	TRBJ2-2	CASSLGLAGGPTGELFF
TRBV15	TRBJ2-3	CATSSPFSLGGASTDTQYF
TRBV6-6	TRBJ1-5	CASSYGTAKSNQPQHF
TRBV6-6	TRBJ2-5	CASSPPRGEGETQYF
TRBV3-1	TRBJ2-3	CASSHAGASGGFTSTDTQYF
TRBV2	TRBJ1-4	CASSDLDGPNEKLFF
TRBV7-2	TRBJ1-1	CASSFQGGVGTEAFF
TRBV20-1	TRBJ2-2	CSVPSGGAVGELFF
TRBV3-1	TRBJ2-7	CASSPEGLYEQYF
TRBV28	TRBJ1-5	CASSFTGGNQPQHF
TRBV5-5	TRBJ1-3	CASSGGRALSGNTIYF
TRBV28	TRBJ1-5	CASSLLRGETNQPQHF
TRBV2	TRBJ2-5	CASSGGRQETQYF
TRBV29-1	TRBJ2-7	CSAAGQASYEQYF
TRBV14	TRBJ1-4	CASSQGKRATNEKLFF
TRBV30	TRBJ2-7	CAWTDRPAYEQYF
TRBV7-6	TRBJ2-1	CASSSGLAGSSYNEQFF
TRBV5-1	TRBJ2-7	CASSLTPDRTYEQYF
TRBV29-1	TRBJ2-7	CSVERGQGGYEQYF
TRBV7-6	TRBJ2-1	CASSRDPTGWNEQFF
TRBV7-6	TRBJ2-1	CASSSSSYNEQFF
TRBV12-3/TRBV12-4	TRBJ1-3	CASSFNPGNTIYF
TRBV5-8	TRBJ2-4	CASSFPLAKNIQYF
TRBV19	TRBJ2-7	CASRTDTPAYEQYF
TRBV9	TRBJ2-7	CASSVGGVDEQYF
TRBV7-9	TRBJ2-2	CASSPLRDIVYTGELFF
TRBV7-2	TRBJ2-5	CASRVSSVETQYF
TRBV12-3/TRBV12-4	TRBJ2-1	CASSLRQNNEQFF
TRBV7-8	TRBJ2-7	CATRGRGLEQYF
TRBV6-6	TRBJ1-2	CASSYSDGYTF
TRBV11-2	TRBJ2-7	CASSPIVLESSYEQYF
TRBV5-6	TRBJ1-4	CASSLAAATNEKLFF
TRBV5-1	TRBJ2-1	CASSRDQYNEQFF
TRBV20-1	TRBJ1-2	CSARSSPYGYTF
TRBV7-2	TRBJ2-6	CASSPAFSGANVLTF
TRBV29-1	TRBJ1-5	CSVEADSPDQPQHF
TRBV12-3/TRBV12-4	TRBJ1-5	CASSARDRGPQAQHF
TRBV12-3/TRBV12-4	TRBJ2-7	CASSTGTGSHYEQYF
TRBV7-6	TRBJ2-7	CASSPGQTYEQYF
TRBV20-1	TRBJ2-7	CSASRGLSSYEQYF
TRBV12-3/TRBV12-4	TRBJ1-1	CASTLRGGRDTEAFF
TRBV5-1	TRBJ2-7	CASSLPTQTYEQYF
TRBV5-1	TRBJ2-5	CASSFTGETQYF